The 12 T cell receptor beta chains presented below share a single source sample, sequenced in a study of beta chain features in type 1 diabetes. TCRB transcripts that were expressed got sequenced, as all of the isolated RNA had been reverse transcribed. The assay was immunoSEQ multiplex PCR, and TCRdb's table has in-frame clones only and misses some. The repertoire holds 200,000 to 250,000 clones, 14% seen once, with approximately 0.024% in the top ten. Sequenced input: naive CD4+ T cells from blood. Receptors originate from a woman between 40 and 55 years old in good health.

V usage is TRBV18 and J usage is TRBJ1-1, with 9 bases that match TRBD1. V lost 3 bases, J lost 8 bases, and 10 bases stayed unmatched. Germline loops: CDR1 KGHSH, CDR2 LQKENI. The CDR3 has 15 amino acids. CDR3 residues: CASSPLDRGRVEAFF. Here the CDR3 DNA reads TGTGCCAGCTCACCCTTGGACAGGGGCCGGGTGGAAGCTTTCTTT.

With regard to this clone: Germline is not matched at one junction end, which may reflect a read error. V is TRBV18 and J is TRBJ2-5; 7 bases map to TRBD2. The CDR3 is 13 residues long. The germline V gene encodes CDR1 KGHSH and CDR2 LQKENI. CDR3 sequence reads: CASSPRSGVERDF. DNA of the CDR3: TGTGCCAGCTCACCAAGGAGCGGGGTAGAACGCGACTTC.

The chain couples TRBV13 to TRBJ2-7; 9 nucleotides match TRBD1. The CDR3 runs 15 residues. Germline CDR1 reads PRHDT; CDR2 reads FYEKMQ (reference sequence). V lost 3 bases and J lost 4; bases outside the gene matches: 7. In DNA, the CDR3 is TGTGCCAGCAGCTTGCCCGGGACAGGGATGTACGAGCAGTACTTC. This gives the protein CASSLPGTGMYEQYF.

This clone was seen more than once but under ten times. The chain is built from TRBV11-2 and TRBJ2-3; TRBD2 is a possible D gene (5 bases). This CDR3 region has 15 residues. Deletions cut 0 bases from V and 4 bases from J, with 11 bases between. The V gene's germline CDR1 is SGHAT and CDR2 FQNNGV. The CDR3, as DNA: TGTGCCAGCAGCTTAGAGGGAGCAGAGGCAGATACGCAGTATTTT. Encoded protein: CASSLEGAEADTQYF.

V and J are TRBV19 and TRBJ2-7; tentative D call: TRBD1 (6 bases). The ends were cut back, 2 bases at V and 1 base at J, with 9 bases in the middle. CDR3 size: 14 residues. Germline V gene data show CDR1 as LNHDA and CDR2 as SQIVND (reference sequence). CDR3 residues: CASSISRGSYEQYF. In DNA, the CDR3 is TGTGCCAGTAGTATATCCAGGGGATCCTACGAGCAGTACTTC.

This clone was picked up a small number of times. The gene calls are TRBV18 and TRBJ2-5; TRBD2 agrees at 13 bases. The germline CDR1 and CDR2 sequences are KGHSH and LQKENI. The CDR3 covers 17 residues. V lost 5 bases to trimming and J lost 4 bases; unmatched junction nucleotides: 10. Here the CDR3 DNA reads TGTGCCAGCTCAACCCGGACTAGCGGGGGAACTACAGAGACCCAGTACTTC. This sequence encodes CASSTRTSGGTTETQYF.

The genes are TRBV9 and TRBJ2-2, with D uncertain. This CDR3 has 15 amino acids. The V and J ends lost 0 bases and 2 bases respectively, with 8 bases between them. The germline gives CDR1 SGDLS, CDR2 YYNGEE. The CDR3 nucleotides read TGTGCCAGCAGCGTAGTTAACTCTAACACCGGGGAGCTGTTTTTT. Amino acids: CASSVVNSNTGELFF. The complete variable domain, with remaining parts taken from reference TRBV9 and TRBJ2-2, reads DSGVTQTPKHLITATGQRVTLRCSPRSGDLSVYWYQQSLDQGLQFLIQYYNGEERAKGNILERFSAQQFPDLHSELNLSSLELGDSALYFCASSVVNSNTGELFFGEGSRLTVL.

The V gene is TRBV12-5, the J gene TRBJ1-6, with no clear D. V was shortened by 1 base and J by 4 bases, with 8 bases between the two germline ends. Per the germline V gene, CDR1 is LGHNT and CDR2 is FRNRAP. This CDR3 region has 15 residues. This CDR3 reads CASGLDGQYNSPLHF. Here the CDR3 DNA reads TGTGCTAGTGGTTTGGATGGCCAATATAATTCACCCCTCCACTTT.

This clone was seen more than once but under ten times. The rearrangement joins TRBV5-4 to TRBJ2-1, with 10 bases that match TRBD1. The junction had 8 bases not matched to a gene; V was cut back by 4 bases and J by 7 bases. In germline, CDR1 is SGHNT, CDR2 YYREEE (reference sequence). This CDR3 has 15 amino acids. The CDR3 bases are TGTGCCAGCAGCACCGACAGGGGGCGGGGTAATGAGCAGTTCTTC. It yields the protein CASSTDRGRGNEQFF.

This clone turned up a few times. This chain uses TRBV9 with TRBJ2-5; the D gene is possibly TRBD2 (5 bases). The germline V gene has CDR1 SGDLS and CDR2 YYNGEE. V was cut by 3 bases and J by 2 bases, with 8 bases left in between. This CDR3 is 13 amino acids long. CDR3 sequence (DNA): TGTGCCAGCAGCGCCTCGGGACAAGAGACCCAGTACTTC. Protein product: CASSASGQETQYF.

The chain has TRBV5-4 and TRBJ1-1; 9 nucleotides line up with TRBD1. In germline, CDR1 is SGHNT, CDR2 YYREEE (reference sequence). The CDR3 extends over 15 amino acids. With V trimmed by 4 bases and J by 1 base, 5 bases remained unmatched. CDR3 amino acids: CASSPQTGGNTEAFF. CDR3 bases: TGTGCCAGCAGCCCCCAGACAGGGGGGAACACTGAAGCTTTCTTT.

This clone has more than one count but fewer than ten. The chain uses TRBV6-1 and TRBJ2-7; tentatively, D is TRBD1 (7 bases). The CDR3 sequence is 15 residues long. The germline gives CDR1 MNHNS, CDR2 SASEGT. Trimming removed 1 base at V and 6 bases at J, with 16 bases between. Here the CDR3 reads CASSEGQGGYREQYF. CDR3 nucleotides: TGTGCCAGCAGTGAAGGGCAGGGGGGCTACCGCGAGCAGTACTTC.